The rows below give T cell receptor beta chains drawn from one sample of a study of CD8+ T cells in alopecia areata. Profiled with immunoSEQ multiplex PCR; TCRdb holds only in-frame clones, not every one. The profile covers 9,500 to 15,000 clones, with approximately 60% appearing a single time and roughly 21% taken by the ten largest. The sequenced sample consisted of skin. These receptor sequences come from a human donor with alopecia areata. Each CDR3 is given with its conserved first and last residue. A D gene is named only where the DNA matches it firmly. Size tells how often a clone was seen (once, few, many) or the class of an expanded clone, and some rows leave it out.

d_call	v_call	clone_size	j_call	cdr3_aa	cdr3_nt
NA	TRBV6-5	NA	TRBJ2-7	CASSYSPGIEQYF	TGTGCCAGCAGTTACTCTCCAGGGATCGAGCAGTACTTC
NA	TRBV28	few	TRBJ2-5	CASSLPSTETQYF	TGTGCCAGCAGTTTGCCGTCGACAGAGACCCAGTACTTC
TRBD2	TRBV5-6	NA	TRBJ2-1	CASSLGLAVYNEQFF	TGTGCCAGCAGCTTGGGGCTAGCGGTATACAATGAGCAGTTCTTC
NA	TRBV5-4	medium-sized	TRBJ2-3	CASSLDFGGTDTQYF	TGTGCCAGCAGCTTGGATTTTGGAGGCACAGATACGCAGTATTTT
NA	TRBV6-5	NA	TRBJ2-7	CASSLGYEQYF	TGTGCCAGCAGTCTGGGCTACGAGCAGTACTTC
TRBD1	TRBV6-5	NA	TRBJ1-1	CASTTPQGGKAFF	TGTGCCAGCACCACACCCCAGGGGGGCAAAGCTTTCTTT
NA	TRBV27	NA	TRBJ2-1	CASSLENEQFF	TGTGCCAGCAGTTTAGAAAATGAGCAGTTCTTC
TRBD1	TRBV7-8	NA	TRBJ2-3	CASMEDRFLTDTQYF	TGTGCCAGCATGGAGGACAGGTTCCTCACAGATACGCAGTATTTT
NA	TRBV2	NA	TRBJ2-2	CASSALWQVELFF	TGTGCCAGCAGTGCTCTTTGGCAGGTTGAGCTGTTTTTT
NA	TRBV28	NA	TRBJ1-1	CASHASRRLNTEAFF	TGTGCCAGCCACGCCTCAAGGCGGTTGAACACTGAAGCTTTCTTT
NA	TRBV29-1	NA	TRBJ1-1	CSVFPGTEAFF	TGCAGCGTCTTCCCCGGAACTGAAGCTTTCTTT
NA	TRBV14	once	TRBJ1-1	CASSQQGGNLNTEAFF	TGTGCCAGCAGCCAACAGGGTGGAAACTTAAACACTGAAGCTTTCTTT
TRBD2	TRBV29-1	NA	TRBJ2-1	CSGRTSGGSLYNEQFF	TGCAGCGGGAGAACTAGCGGGGGTTCCCTCTACAATGAGCAGTTCTTC
NA	TRBV28	few	TRBJ2-5	CASATWTQETQYF	TGTGCCAGCGCGACGTGGACTCAAGAGACCCAGTACTTC
NA	TRBV4-3	NA	TRBJ1-5	CASSHGTGDQPQHF	TGCGCCAGCAGCCACGGGACGGGGGATCAGCCCCAGCATTTT
NA	TRBV6-6	once	TRBJ2-7	CASSYSPRGPSYEQYF	TGTGCCAGCAGTTACTCCCCAAGGGGCCCCTCCTACGAGCAGTACTTC
TRBD1	TRBV2	NA	TRBJ2-7	CASSPGYRTGVYEQYF	TGTGCCAGCAGTCCTGGTTATCGGACAGGGGTCTACGAGCAGTACTTC
NA	TRBV29-1	NA	TRBJ2-2	CSVGLVGGELFF	TGCAGCGTTGGGCTAGTAGGGGGGGAGCTGTTTTTT
TRBD1	TRBV9	NA	TRBJ1-2	CASSAGDSDYGYTF	TGTGCCAGCAGCGCAGGGGACAGCGACTATGGCTACACCTTC
TRBD1	TRBV28	NA	TRBJ2-7	CASSYGQDYEQYF	TGTGCCAGCAGTTACGGACAGGACTACGAGCAGTACTTC
NA	TRBV4-1	NA	TRBJ2-7	CASSQDGQASYEQYF	TGCGCCAGCAGCCAAGATGGGCAGGCGTCCTACGAGCAGTACTTC
NA	TRBV7-3	NA	TRBJ2-2	CASSLLQGNTGELFF	TGTGCCAGCAGCTTACTTCAGGGGAACACCGGGGAGCTGTTTTTT
TRBD2	TRBV7-8	NA	TRBJ2-1	CASSLSSGIRFGEQFF	TGTGCCAGCAGCCTTTCTAGCGGGATACGTTTTGGTGAGCAGTTCTTC
NA	TRBV15	NA	TRBJ2-7	CATSRGGTYEQYF	TGTGCCACCAGTCGCGGCGGTACCTACGAGCAGTACTTC
NA	TRBV7-2	NA	TRBJ2-3	CASSLNPRGGTDTQYF	TGTGCCAGCAGCTTAAATCCCAGGGGAGGCACAGATACGCAGTATTTT
TRBD2	TRBV28	NA	TRBJ2-1	CASSHRTSGDNEQFF	TGTGCCAGCAGCCACCGGACTAGCGGAGACAATGAGCAGTTCTTC
TRBD1	TRBV18	few	TRBJ1-5	CASSTTGDSNQPQHF	TGTGCCAGCTCAACTACAGGGGATAGCAATCAGCCCCAGCATTTT
NA	TRBV7-9	NA	TRBJ2-7	CASSWAFYEQYF	TGTGCCAGCAGTTGGGCTTTCTACGAGCAGTACTTC
NA	TRBV10-3	NA	TRBJ2-5	CAISESLQETQYF	TGTGCCATCAGTGAGTCGCTCCAAGAGACCCAGTACTTC
NA	TRBV10-2	few	TRBJ2-7	CASSEPGSGSYEQYF	TGCGCCAGCAGTGAGCCCGGGAGCGGAAGCTACGAGCAGTACTTC
NA	TRBV29-1	few	TRBJ2-3	CSVVGGITDTQYF	TGCAGCGTTGTTGGCGGGATAACAGATACGCAGTATTTT